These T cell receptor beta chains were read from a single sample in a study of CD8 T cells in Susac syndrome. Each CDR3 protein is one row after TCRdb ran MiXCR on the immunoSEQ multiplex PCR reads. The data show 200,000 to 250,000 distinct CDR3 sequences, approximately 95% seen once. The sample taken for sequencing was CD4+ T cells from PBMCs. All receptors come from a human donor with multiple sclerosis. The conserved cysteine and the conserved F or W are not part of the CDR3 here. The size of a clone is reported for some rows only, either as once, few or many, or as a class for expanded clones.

ASSKDGEGGQETQY	TRBJ2-5	NA	14	TRBV5-1
ATSREKGHGYT	TRBJ1-2	NA	11	TRBV15
SVVQQQYGYT	TRBJ1-2	NA	10	TRBV29-1
ASGDLVETQY	TRBJ2-5	NA	10	TRBV14
ASSRKGQGDSQPQH	TRBJ1-5	NA	14	TRBV12-3/TRBV12-4
ASRGQGIYNEQF	TRBJ2-1	NA	12	TRBV25-1
ASSHGQGVEKLF	TRBJ1-4	NA	12	TRBV27
ASSNVDILSYNEQF	TRBJ2-1	once	14	TRBV4-1
AWSVFGSIGGETQY	TRBJ2-5	NA	14	TRBV30
ATSDSAAGRTGELF	TRBJ2-2	NA	14	TRBV24-1
AWSVLGVDTGELF	TRBJ2-2	NA	13	TRBV30
ATSRDPGQRETQY	TRBJ2-5	NA	13	TRBV15
AWSPREEQY	TRBJ2-7	NA	9	TRBV30
SAPTSGWYQETQY	TRBJ2-5	NA	13	TRBV20-1
ASSQTDRMNTEAF	TRBJ1-1	NA	13	TRBV4-2
SAALGLSTDTQY	TRBJ2-3	NA	12	TRBV20-1